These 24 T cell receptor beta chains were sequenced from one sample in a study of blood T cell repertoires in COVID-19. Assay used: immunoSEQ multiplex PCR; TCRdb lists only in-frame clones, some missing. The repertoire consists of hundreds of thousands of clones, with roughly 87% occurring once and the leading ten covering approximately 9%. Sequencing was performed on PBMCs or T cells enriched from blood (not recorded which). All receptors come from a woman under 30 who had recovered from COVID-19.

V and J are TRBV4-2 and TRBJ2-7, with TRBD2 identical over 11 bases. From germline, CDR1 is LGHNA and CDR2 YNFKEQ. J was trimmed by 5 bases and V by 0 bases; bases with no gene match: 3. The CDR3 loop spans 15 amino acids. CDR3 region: CASSQEPSGRNEQYF. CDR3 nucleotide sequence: TGTGCCAGCAGCCAAGAACCTAGCGGGAGGAACGAGCAGTACTTC.

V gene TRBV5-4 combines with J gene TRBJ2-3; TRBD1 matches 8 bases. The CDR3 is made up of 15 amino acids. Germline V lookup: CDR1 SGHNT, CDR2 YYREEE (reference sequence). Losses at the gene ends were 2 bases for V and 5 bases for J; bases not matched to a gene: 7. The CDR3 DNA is TGTGCCAGCAGCTTTCCAGGGGGCTTAGAAGATACGCAGTATTTT. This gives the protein CASSFPGGLEDTQYF.

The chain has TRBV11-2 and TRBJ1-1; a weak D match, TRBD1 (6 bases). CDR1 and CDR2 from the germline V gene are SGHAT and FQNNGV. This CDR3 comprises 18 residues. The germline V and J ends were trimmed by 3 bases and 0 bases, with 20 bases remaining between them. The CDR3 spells CASSFSYIYREMNTEAFF. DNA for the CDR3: TGTGCCAGCAGCTTTTCATACATCTACAGGGAAATGAACACTGAAGCTTTCTTT.

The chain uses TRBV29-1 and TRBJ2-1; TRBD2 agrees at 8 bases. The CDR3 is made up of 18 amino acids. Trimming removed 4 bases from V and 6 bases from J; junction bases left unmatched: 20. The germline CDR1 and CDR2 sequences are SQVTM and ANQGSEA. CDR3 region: CSVVRSVGRVVGFNEQFF. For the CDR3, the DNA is TGCAGCGTTGTCAGGTCCGTCGGGAGGGTAGTAGGGTTCAATGAGCAGTTCTTC.

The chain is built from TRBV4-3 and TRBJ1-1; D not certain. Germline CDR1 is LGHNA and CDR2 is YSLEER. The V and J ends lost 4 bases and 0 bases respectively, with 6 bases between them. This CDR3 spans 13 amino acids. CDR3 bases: TGCGCCAGCAGCCTTCAGATGAACACTGAAGCTTTCTTT. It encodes CASSLQMNTEAFF.

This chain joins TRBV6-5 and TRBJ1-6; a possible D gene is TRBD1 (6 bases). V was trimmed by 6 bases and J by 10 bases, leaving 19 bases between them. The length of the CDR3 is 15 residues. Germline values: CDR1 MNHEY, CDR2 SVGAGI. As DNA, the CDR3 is TGTGCCAGCAGGTTACGGCCGGGGGGGGGCTCACCCCTCCACTTT. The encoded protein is CASRLRPGGGSPLHF.

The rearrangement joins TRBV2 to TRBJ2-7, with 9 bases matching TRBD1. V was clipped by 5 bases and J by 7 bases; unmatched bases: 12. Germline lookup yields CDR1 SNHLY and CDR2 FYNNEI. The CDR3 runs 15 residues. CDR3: CASSKVTQGAQEQYF. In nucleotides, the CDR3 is TGTGCCAGCAGTAAAGTAACACAGGGGGCACAGGAGCAGTACTTC.

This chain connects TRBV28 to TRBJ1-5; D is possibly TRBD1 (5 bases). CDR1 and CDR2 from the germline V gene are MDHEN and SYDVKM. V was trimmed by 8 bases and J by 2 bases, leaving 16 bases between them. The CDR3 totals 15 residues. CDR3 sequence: CASVGQGRGNQPQHF. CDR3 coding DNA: TGTGCCAGCGTCGGCCAGGGCAGGGGCAATCAGCCCCAGCATTTT.

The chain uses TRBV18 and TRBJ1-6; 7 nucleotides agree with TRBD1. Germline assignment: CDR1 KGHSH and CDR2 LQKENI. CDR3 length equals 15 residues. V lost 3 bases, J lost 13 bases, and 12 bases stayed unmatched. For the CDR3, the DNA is TGTGCCAGCTCACCGGGGTCCAACAGGGGCCTCCCCCTCCACTTT. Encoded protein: CASSPGSNRGLPLHF.

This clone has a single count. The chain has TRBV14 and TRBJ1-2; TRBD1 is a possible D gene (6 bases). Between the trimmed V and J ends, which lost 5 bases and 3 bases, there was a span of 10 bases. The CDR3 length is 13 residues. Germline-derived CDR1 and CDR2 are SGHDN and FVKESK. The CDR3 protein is CASSGGGYYGYTF. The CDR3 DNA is TGTGCCAGCAGCGGGGGCGGTTACTATGGCTACACCTTC.

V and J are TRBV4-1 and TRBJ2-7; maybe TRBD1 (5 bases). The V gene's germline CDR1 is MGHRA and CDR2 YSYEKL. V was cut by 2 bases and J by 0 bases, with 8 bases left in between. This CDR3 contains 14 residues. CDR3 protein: CASSQKQVSYEQYF. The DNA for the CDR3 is TGCGCCAGCAGCCAAAAACAGGTCTCCTACGAGCAGTACTTC.

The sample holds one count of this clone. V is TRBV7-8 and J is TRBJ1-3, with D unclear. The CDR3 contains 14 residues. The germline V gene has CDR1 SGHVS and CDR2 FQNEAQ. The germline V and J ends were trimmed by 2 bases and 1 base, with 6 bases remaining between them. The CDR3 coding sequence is TGTGCCAGCAGCTTACAAATTTCTGGAAACACCATATATTTT. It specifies CASSLQISGNTIYF.

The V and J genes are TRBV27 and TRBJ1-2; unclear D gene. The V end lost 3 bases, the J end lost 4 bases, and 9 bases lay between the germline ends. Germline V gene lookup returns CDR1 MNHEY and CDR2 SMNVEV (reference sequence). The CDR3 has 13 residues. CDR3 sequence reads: CASSFGAGYGYTF. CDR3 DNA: TGTGCCAGCAGTTTTGGAGCCGGCTATGGCTACACCTTC.

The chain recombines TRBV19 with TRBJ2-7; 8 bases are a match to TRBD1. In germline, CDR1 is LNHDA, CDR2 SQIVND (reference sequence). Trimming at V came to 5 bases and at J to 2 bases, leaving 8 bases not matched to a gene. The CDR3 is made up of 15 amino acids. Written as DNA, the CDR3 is TGTGCCAGTAGTGCTACAGGGGGAATGGCCTACGAGCAGTACTTC. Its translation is CASSATGGMAYEQYF.

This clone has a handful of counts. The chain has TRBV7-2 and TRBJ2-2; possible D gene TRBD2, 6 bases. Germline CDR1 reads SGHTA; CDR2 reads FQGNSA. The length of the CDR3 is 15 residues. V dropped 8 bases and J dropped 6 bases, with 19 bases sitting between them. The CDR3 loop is CASVQGLQSAGELFF. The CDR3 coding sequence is TGTGCCAGCGTTCAGGGACTCCAATCCGCCGGGGAGCTGTTTTTT.

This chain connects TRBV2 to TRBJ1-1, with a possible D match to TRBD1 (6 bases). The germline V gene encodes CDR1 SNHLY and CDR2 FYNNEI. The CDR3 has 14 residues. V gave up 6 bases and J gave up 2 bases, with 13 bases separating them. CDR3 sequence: CASRWTDYNTEAFF. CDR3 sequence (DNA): TGTGCCAGCAGGTGGACAGATTATAACACTGAAGCTTTCTTT.

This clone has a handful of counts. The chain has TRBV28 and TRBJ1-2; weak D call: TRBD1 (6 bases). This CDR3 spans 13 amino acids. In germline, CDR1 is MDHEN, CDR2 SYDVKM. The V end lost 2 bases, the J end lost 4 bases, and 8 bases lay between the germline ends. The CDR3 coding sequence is TGTGCCAGCAGTTTAGGGGGGGCCTATGGCTACACCTTC. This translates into CASSLGGAYGYTF.

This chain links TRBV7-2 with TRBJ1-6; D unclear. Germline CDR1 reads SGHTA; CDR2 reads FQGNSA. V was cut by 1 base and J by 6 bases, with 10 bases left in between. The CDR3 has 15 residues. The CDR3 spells CASSLGLQINSPLHF. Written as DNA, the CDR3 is TGTGCCAGCAGCTTAGGCTTACAAATTAATTCACCCCTCCACTTT.

The CDR3 sequence is CASSHASGGATGELFF. In DNA form, the CDR3 reads TGTGCCAGCAGCCACGCTAGCGGGGGGGCAACCGGGGAGCTGTTTTTT. This rearrangement joins TRBV4-2 to TRBJ2-2; 12 bases map to TRBD2. CDR1 is LGHNA, CDR2 YNFKEQ, per germline. The CDR3 is 16 amino acids. The trim removed 3 bases at V and 5 bases at J, leaving 4 bases unmatched.

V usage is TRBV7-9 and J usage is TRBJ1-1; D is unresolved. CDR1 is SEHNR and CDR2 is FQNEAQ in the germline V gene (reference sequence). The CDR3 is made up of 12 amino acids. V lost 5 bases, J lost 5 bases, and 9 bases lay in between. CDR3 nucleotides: TGTGCCAGCAGCCTACGGTCGACTGAAGCTTTCTTT. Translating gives CASSLRSTEAFF.

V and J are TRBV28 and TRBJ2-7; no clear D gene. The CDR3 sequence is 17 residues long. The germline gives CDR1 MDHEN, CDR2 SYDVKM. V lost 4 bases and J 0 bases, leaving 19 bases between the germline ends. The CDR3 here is CASSYPPFAEGSYEQYF. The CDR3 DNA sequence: TGTGCCAGCAGTTACCCCCCTTTTGCGGAAGGCTCCTACGAGCAGTACTTC.

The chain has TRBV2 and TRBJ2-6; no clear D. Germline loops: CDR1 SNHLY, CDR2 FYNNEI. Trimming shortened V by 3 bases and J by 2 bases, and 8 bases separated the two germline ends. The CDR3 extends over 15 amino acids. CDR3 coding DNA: TGTGCCAGCAGTGAGATGACACCTGGGGCCAACGTCCTGACTTTC. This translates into CASSEMTPGANVLTF.

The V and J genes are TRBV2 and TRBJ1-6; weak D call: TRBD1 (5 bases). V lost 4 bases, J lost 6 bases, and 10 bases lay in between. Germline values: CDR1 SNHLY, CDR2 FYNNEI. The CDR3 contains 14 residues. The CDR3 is CASSGQIGNSPLHF. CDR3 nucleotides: TGTGCCAGCAGTGGACAGATCGGTAATTCACCCCTCCACTTT.

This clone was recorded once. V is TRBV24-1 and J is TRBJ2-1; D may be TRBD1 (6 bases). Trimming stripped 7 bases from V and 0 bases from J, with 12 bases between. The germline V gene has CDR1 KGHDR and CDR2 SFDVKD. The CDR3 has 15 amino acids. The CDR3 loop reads CATSHRDTSYNEQFF. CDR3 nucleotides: TGTGCCACCAGCCACCGGGACACCTCCTACAATGAGCAGTTCTTC.